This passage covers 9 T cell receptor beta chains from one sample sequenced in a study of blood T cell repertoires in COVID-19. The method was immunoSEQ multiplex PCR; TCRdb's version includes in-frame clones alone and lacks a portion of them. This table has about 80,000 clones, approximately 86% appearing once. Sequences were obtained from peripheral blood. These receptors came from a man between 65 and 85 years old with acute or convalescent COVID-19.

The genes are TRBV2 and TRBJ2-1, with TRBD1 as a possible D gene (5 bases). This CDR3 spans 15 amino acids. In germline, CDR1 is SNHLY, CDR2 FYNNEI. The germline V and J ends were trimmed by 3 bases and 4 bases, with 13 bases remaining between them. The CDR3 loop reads CASSDQGRSYNEQFF. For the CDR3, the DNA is TGTGCCAGCAGTGACCAGGGTAGGTCATACAATGAGCAGTTCTTC.

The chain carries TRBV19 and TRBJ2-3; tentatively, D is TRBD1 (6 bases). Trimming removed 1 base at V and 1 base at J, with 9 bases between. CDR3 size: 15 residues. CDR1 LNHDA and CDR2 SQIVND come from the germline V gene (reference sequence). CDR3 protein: CASSIGWTGTDTQYF. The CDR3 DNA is TGTGCCAGTAGTATAGGGTGGACAGGCACAGATACGCAGTATTTT.

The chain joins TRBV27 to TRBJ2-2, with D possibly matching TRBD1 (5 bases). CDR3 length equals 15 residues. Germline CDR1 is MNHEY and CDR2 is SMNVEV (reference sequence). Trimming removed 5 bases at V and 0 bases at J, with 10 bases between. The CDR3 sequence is CASSERGPNTGELFF. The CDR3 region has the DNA TGTGCCAGCAGTGAAAGGGGCCCGAACACCGGGGAGCTGTTTTTT.

CDR3 residues: CASSLGLAGVFQYF. The DNA for the CDR3 is TGTGCCAGCAGCCTAGGACTAGCGGGTGTTTTTCAGTACTTC. The chain employs TRBV3-1 (or the pseudogene TRBV3-2) and TRBJ2-4; 11 bases map to TRBD2. The CDR3 loop spans 14 amino acids. The trim removed 4 bases at V and 11 bases at J, leaving 7 bases unmatched. Per germline, CDR1 LGHDT and CDR2 YNNKEL (reference sequence).

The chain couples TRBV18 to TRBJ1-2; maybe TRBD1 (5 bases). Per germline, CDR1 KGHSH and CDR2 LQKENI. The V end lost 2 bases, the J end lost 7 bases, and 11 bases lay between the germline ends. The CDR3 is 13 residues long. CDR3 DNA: TGTGCCAGCTCACCAAGAGGAGACAGTGGCTACACCTTC. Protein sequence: CASSPRGDSGYTF.

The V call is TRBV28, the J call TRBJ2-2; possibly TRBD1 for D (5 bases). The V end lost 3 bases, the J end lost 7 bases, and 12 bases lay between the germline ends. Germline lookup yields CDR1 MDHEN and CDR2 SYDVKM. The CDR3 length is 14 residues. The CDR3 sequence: CASSFARAGGELFF. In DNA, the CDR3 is TGTGCCAGCAGTTTCGCCAGGGCTGGCGGGGAGCTGTTTTTT.

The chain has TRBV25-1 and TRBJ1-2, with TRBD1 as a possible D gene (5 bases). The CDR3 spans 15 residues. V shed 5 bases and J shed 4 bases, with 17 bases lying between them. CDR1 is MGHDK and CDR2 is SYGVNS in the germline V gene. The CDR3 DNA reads TGTGCCAGCAGTCCGCCGGGGACTCAGGGCTATGGCTACACCTTC. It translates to CASSPPGTQGYGYTF.

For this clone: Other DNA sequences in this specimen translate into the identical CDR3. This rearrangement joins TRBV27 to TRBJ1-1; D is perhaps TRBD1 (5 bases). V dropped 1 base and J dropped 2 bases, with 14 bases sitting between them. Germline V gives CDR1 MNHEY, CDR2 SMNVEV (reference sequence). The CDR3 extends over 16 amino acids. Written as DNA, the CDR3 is TGTGCCAGCAGTTTATACCAGGGTCATCGAAACACTGAAGCTTTCTTT. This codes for CASSLYQGHRNTEAFF.

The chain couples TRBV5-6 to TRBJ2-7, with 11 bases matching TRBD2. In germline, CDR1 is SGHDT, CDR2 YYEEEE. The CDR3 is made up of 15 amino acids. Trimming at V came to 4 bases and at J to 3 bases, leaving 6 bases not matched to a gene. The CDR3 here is CASSPGTSGGYEQYF. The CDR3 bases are TGTGCCAGCAGCCCCGGGACTAGCGGAGGCTACGAGCAGTACTTC.